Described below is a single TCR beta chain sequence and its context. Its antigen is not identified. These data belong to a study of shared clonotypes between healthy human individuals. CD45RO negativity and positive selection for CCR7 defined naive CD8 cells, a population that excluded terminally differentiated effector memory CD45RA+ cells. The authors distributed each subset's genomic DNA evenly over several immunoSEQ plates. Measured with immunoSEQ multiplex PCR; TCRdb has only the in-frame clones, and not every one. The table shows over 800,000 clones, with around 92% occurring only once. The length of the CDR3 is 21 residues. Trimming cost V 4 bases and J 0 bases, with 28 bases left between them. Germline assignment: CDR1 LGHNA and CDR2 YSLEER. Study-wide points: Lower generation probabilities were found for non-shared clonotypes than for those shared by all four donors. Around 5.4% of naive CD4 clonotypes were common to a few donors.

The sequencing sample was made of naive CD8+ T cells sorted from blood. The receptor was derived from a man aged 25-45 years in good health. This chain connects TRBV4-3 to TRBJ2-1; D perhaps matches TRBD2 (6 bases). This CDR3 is CASSLTLEPLILADSYNEQFF. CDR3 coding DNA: TGCGCCAGCAGCCTAACTCTAGAACCCCTAATACTAGCAGACTCCTACAATGAGCAGTTCTTC.